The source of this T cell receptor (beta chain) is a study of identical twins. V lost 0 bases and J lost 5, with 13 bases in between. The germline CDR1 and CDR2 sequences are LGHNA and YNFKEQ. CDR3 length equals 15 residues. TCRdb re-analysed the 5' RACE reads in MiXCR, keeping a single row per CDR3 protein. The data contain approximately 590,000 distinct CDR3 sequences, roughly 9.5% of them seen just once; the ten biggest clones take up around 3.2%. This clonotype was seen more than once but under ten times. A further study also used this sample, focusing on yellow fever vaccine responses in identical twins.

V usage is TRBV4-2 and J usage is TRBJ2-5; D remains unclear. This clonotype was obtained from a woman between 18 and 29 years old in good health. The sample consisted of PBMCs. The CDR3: CASSQDNLAGETQYF. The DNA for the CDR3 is TGTGCCAGCAGCCAAGATAATTTAGCTGGGGAGACCCAGTACTTC.